The source of this TCR beta chain is a study of early T cells in non-severe SARS-CoV-2 infection. TCRdb recomputed calls from the 5' RACE reads with MiXCR, one row per CDR3 protein. The sample yields roughly 93,000 distinct CDR3 sequences, roughly 14% seen once. This clonotype was picked up a small number of times. This TCR came from an adult who was a healthcare worker with PCR-confirmed SARS-CoV-2 infection or an uninfected control (not recorded which). Sequencing was carried out using whole blood.

CDR3 in amino acids: CASSLQTNYGYTF. Here the CDR3 DNA reads TGTGCCAGCTCACTACAGACTAACTATGGCTACACCTTC. The rearrangement uses TRBV18 and TRBJ1-2, with D hard to call. V lost 4 bases to trimming and J lost 0 bases, with 6 bases between them. Looked up from germline, CDR1 is KGHSH and CDR2 is LQKENI. The CDR3 has 13 residues.